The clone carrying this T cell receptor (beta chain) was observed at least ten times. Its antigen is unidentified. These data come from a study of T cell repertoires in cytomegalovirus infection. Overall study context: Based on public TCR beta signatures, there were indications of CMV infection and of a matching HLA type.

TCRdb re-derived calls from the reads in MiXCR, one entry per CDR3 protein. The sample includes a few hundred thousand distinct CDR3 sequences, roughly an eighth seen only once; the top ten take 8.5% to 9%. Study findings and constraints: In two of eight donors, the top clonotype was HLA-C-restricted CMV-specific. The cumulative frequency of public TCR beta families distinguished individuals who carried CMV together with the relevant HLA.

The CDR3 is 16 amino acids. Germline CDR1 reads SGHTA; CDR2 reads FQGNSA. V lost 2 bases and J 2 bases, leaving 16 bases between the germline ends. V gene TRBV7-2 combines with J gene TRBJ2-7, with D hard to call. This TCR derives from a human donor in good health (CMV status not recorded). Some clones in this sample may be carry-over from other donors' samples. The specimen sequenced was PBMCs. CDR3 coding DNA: TGTGCCAGCAGCTTAAATGCAATTGAGACAACCTACGAGCAGTACTTC. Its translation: CASSLNAIETTYEQYF.